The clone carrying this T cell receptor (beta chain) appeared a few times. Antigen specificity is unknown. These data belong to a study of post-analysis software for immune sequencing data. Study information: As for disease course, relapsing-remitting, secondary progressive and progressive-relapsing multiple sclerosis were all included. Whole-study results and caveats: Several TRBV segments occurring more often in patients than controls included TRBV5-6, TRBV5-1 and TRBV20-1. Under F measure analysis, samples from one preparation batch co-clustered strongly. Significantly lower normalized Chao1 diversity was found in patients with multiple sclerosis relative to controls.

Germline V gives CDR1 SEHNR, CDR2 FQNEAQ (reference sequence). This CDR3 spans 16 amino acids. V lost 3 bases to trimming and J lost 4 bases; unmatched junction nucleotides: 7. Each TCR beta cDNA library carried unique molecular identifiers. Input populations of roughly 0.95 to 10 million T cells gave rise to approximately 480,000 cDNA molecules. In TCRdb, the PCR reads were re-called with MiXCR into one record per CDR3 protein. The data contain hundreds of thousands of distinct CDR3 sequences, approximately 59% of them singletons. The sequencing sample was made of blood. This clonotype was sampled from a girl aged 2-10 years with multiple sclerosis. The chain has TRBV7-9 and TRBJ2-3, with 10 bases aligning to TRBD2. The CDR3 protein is CASSFILAGFADTQYF. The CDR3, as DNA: TGTGCCAGCAGCTTCATACTAGCGGGGTTTGCAGATACGCAGTATTTT.